This TCR beta chain was observed in a study of early T cells in non-severe SARS-CoV-2 infection. One entry per CDR3 protein, called by TCRdb with MiXCR from the 5' RACE reads. The sample yields around 64,000 distinct CDR3 sequences, around 12% seen once. This clonotype came up once. This CDR3 spans 12 amino acids. The V gene lost 4 bases and the J gene lost 5 bases, with 8 bases spanning the gap. CDR1 is SGHRS and CDR2 is YFSETQ in the germline V gene. V gene TRBV5-1 combines with J gene TRBJ2-3; D is unclear. This receptor was taken from an adult who was a healthcare worker with PCR-confirmed SARS-CoV-2 infection or an uninfected control (not recorded which). This specimen was whole blood, taken at baseline. In DNA, the CDR3 is TGCGCCAGCAGCCCGGCCGAAGATACGCAGTATTTT. Translation: CASSPAEDTQYF.